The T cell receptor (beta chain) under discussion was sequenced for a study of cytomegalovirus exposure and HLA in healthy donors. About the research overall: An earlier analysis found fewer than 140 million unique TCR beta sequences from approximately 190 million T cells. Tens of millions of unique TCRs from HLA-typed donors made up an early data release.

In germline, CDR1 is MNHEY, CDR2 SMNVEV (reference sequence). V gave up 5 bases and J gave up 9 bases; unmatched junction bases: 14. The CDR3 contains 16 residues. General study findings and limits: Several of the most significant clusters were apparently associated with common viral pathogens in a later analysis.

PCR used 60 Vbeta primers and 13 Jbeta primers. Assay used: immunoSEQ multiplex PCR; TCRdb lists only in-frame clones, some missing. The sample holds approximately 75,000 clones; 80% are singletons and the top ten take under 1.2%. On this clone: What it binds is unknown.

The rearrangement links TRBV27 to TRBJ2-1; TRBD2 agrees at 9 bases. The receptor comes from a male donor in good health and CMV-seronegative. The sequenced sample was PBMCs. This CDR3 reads CASSLDNPGLAPEQFF. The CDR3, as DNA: TGTGCCAGCAGTCTAGATAACCCGGGACTAGCTCCTGAGCAGTTCTTC.